This TCR beta chain originates from a study of control samples from healthy donors and cancer patients. This CDR3 spans 13 amino acids. CDR1 and CDR2 from the germline V gene are SEHNR and FQNEAQ (reference sequence). The V gene lost 6 bases and the J gene lost 4 bases, with 12 bases spanning the gap. Repertoires were generated with immunoSEQ multiplex PCR, while TCRdb's copy carries only in-frame clones and drops some. The table lists tens of thousands of clones, 88% of them singletons, with around 14% in the top ten. This sequence was found in a woman aged 70 to 79 in good health. Sequenced input: blood. The V call is TRBV7-9, the J call TRBJ2-5; TRBD1 might be the D (6 bases). The CDR3 DNA reads as TGTGCCAGCAGACTCGAAGGGGGAGAGACCCAGTACTTC. It is translated as CASRLEGGETQYF.